The entry below gives a single T cell receptor (beta chain) sequence along with its context. The source of the sample is a study of blood T cell repertoires in COVID-19. The wider study: The origin of the acute and convalescent COVID-19 samples was the United States, Italy and Spain.

The assay was immunoSEQ multiplex PCR, and TCRdb's table has in-frame clones only and misses some. The table includes approximately 300,000 clones, 90% to 95% detected once. The length of the CDR3 is 15 residues. The germline CDR1 and CDR2 sequences are SGHRS and YFSETQ. The V and J ends lost 0 bases and 2 bases, in that order; junction bases with no gene match: 2. V and J are TRBV5-1 and TRBJ1-3, with 7 positions matching TRBD1. Sequences were obtained from PBMCs or T cells enriched from blood (not recorded which). The clonotype comes from a woman younger than 45 who had been exposed to COVID-19. The CDR3 protein is CASSLDGTAGNTIYF. CDR3 DNA sequence: TGCGCCAGCAGCTTGGACGGGACAGCTGGAAACACCATATATTTT.